The entry below gives a single TCR beta chain sequence along with its context. No antigen is known for it. The data were taken from a study of T cell responses to AZD1222 COVID-19 vaccine. Study-wide results and limits: Just five to seven people given AZD1222 tested seropositive at baseline.

Data came from immunoSEQ multiplex PCR; TCRdb stores just in-frame clones and leaves some out. The repertoire holds 100,000 or so clones, approximately 89% seen once, with 10% in the top ten. The TCR comes from an adult who received the AZD1222 COVID-19 vaccine. This material consisted of peripheral blood, taken 28 days after the second AZD1222 dose.

The CDR3 region has the DNA TGTGCCAGCAGTCTAGGACAGGGACGCTCCTACGAGCAGTACTTC. Its translation is CASSLGQGRSYEQYF. The V and J genes are TRBV28 and TRBJ2-7; TRBD1 matches at 8 bases. This CDR3 has 15 residues. Germline values: CDR1 MDHEN, CDR2 SYDVKM. The trim removed 5 bases at V and 0 bases at J, leaving 6 bases unmatched. Drawing the rest from reference TRBV28 and TRBJ2-7, the complete variable domain is DVKVTQSSRYLVKRTGEKVFLECVQDMDHENMFWYRQDPGLGLRLIYFSYDVKMKEKGDIPEGYSVSREKKERFSLILESASTNQTSMYLCASSLGQGRSYEQYFGPGTRLTVT.